This T cell receptor beta chain stems from a study of T-cell memory formation after mild COVID-19. At least ten counts were recorded for this clonotype. What it binds is unknown. Study findings and constraints: Researchers found some responding clones in pre-infection memory, a sign that cross-reactive memory joined. Contracting CD8+ clones were enriched in EMRA, CD4+ mainly in CM and EM. Contracting clones from day 15 to 85 showed balanced CD4/CD8; later expanders favored CD4+.

The CDR3 contains 12 residues. V lost 1 base and J 7 bases, leaving 5 bases between the germline ends. Germline CDR1 is ENHRY and CDR2 is SYGVKD. Constant-segment-primed 5'RACE gave TCR alpha and TCR beta cDNA libraries with sample barcodes and UMIs. TCRdb reprocessed the 5' RACE reads with MiXCR, giving one entry per CDR3 protein. The data show 300,000 or so distinct CDR3 sequences, approximately 15% seen once. This chain connects TRBV10-3 to TRBJ2-1; no firm D call. This TCR was sampled from a man aged 18 to 30 who had mild COVID-19 (a few samples of this study predate the infection). Cell type and time point are not known. Sequencing was done on a sample of PBMCs or a T cell subset sorted from them (not recorded which). CDR3 sequence reads: CAISEFGNEQFF. The CDR3 coding sequence is TGTGCCATCAGTGAGTTCGGTAATGAGCAGTTCTTC.